The 7 T cell receptor beta chains reported below all come from one sample, sequenced in a study of shared clonotypes between healthy human individuals. TCRdb's table, derived via immunoSEQ multiplex PCR, lists solely in-frame clones and lacks some. The sample has over a million clones, around 97% seen once. Specimen: naive CD4+ T cells sorted from blood. The sample's subset: CD45RA+ positively selected. The origin of the receptors is a man aged 25 to 45 in good health.

V usage is TRBV19 and J usage is TRBJ2-7; D not resolved. The CDR3 length is 13 residues. V lost 7 bases and J 2 bases, leaving 12 bases between the germline ends. The V gene's germline CDR1 is LNHDA and CDR2 SQIVND (reference sequence). The CDR3 DNA reads TGTGCCAGTACTCCCACTTCGACCTACGAGCAGTACTTC. Translation: CASTPTSTYEQYF.

The chain recombines TRBV19 with TRBJ1-1, with D unresolved. The ends were cut back, 8 bases at V and 0 bases at J, with 13 bases in the middle. CDR1 LNHDA and CDR2 SQIVND come from the germline V gene (reference sequence). The CDR3 consists of 14 residues. The CDR3 loop reads CASRSEGLNTEAFF. The CDR3 DNA follows: TGTGCCAGTCGATCCGAAGGGCTGAACACTGAAGCTTTCTTT. Based on the CDR3 plus reference TRBV19 and TRBJ1-1, the full variable domain is DGGITQSPKYLFRKEGQNVTLSCEQNLNHDAMYWYRQDPGQGLRLIYYSQIVNDFQKGDIAEGYSVSREKKESFPLTVTSAQKNPTAFYLCASRSEGLNTEAFFGQGTRLTVV.

For this clone: Other DNA sequences in the same sample also yield this CDR3. This chain uses TRBV14 with TRBJ2-5; 13 bases are a match to TRBD2. Germline CDR1 SGHDN, CDR2 FVKESK. The CDR3 totals 15 residues. V was clipped by 4 bases and J by 4 bases; unmatched bases: 3. In DNA, the CDR3 is TGTGCCAGCAGCCCCGGACTAGCGGGAGTAGAGACCCAGTACTTC. Translation gives CASSPGLAGVETQYF.

This chain connects TRBV7-2 to TRBJ2-7; 9 nucleotides match TRBD2. Germline V gene sequence: CDR1 SGHTA, CDR2 FQGNSA. This CDR3 region has 16 residues. V was clipped by 1 base and J by 6 bases; unmatched bases: 10. This chain's CDR3 is CASSLGGGGGPTEQYF. In nucleotides, the CDR3 is TGTGCCAGCAGCTTAGGGGGCGGGGGGGGGCCCACCGAGCAGTACTTC.

J is TRBJ2-3 and V is TRBV6-1; D gene unclear. The V end was cut by 6 bases, the J end by 6 bases, with 13 bases between. CDR3 length equals 13 residues. Germline lookup yields CDR1 MNHNS and CDR2 SASEGT. Here the CDR3 DNA reads TGTGCCAGCAGGGATACTGGGCTGGATACGCAGTATTTT. As protein: CASRDTGLDTQYF.

In nucleotides, the CDR3 is TGCAGCGTTGAAGATCTTTACCGGCACAATGAGCAGTTCTTC. Amino acids: CSVEDLYRHNEQFF. This chain connects TRBV29-1 to TRBJ2-1; no definite D call. The V and J ends lost 0 bases and 5 bases respectively, with 11 bases between them. The CDR3 has 14 amino acids. CDR1 and CDR2 (germline): SQVTM, ANQGSEA.

This chain connects TRBV7-9 to TRBJ1-1; D gene ambiguous. The V end was cut by 2 bases, the J end by 1 base, with 2 bases between. This CDR3 spans 12 amino acids. CDR1 and CDR2 (germline): SEHNR, FQNEAQ (reference sequence). The CDR3 sequence is CASSLQNTEAFF. The CDR3 DNA is TGTGCCAGCAGCTTACAGAACACTGAAGCTTTCTTT.